One sample yielded the 8 T cell receptor beta chains listed below, sequenced in a study of cytomegalovirus exposure and HLA in healthy donors (dated by TCRdb to the late 2010s). Library construction relied on the immunoSEQ multiplex PCR assay. For the multiplex PCR, a mixture combining 60 forward primers for TCR Vbeta segments and 13 reverse primers for TCR Jbeta segments was used. TCRdb obtained this table from immuneACCESS and retained in-frame rearrangements with V and J assigned. These tables miss some clones; where compared with another copy, unresolved V genes account for less than half of the shortfall, and the remainder is unexplained. The table for this sample lists about 150,000 clones; 80% of them were counted only once. About 7% of the sample is held by the ten biggest clonotypes. Sequencing input: PBMCs. All receptors come from a man aged 25 to 40 in good health and CMV-seropositive.

This clone was counted a single time. The chain uses TRBV27 and TRBJ2-3, with 7 bases fitting TRBD1. With V trimmed by 5 bases and J by 5 bases, 13 bases remained unmatched. The CDR3 length is 16 residues. Germline V CDR1 and CDR2: MNHEY, SMNVEV (reference sequence). CDR3: CASSAPGQLWEDTQYF. The CDR3 DNA sequence: TGTGCCAGCAGTGCCCCGGGACAGTTGTGGGAAGATACGCAGTATTTT.

The chain links TRBV5-4 to TRBJ1-2; TRBD1 is a possible D gene (5 bases). V lost 5 bases and J lost 8, with 13 bases in between. The CDR3 covers 12 residues. CDR1 and CDR2 from the germline V gene are SGHNT and YYREEE (reference sequence). CDR3 sequence: CASSDEGAGYTF. The CDR3, as DNA: TGTGCCAGCAGTGATGAAGGGGCCGGCTACACCTTC.

About this clone: This specimen includes other DNA sequences encoding the same CDR3. The rearrangement uses TRBV19 and TRBJ2-1; a weak D match, TRBD1 (6 bases). The CDR3 extends over 13 amino acids. Trimming shortened V by 5 bases and J by 3 bases, and 8 bases separated the two germline ends. Germline CDR1 is LNHDA and CDR2 is SQIVND (reference sequence). CDR3 DNA sequence: TGTGCCAGTAGTCCCAGGGGCTACAATGAGCAGTTCTTC. Protein product: CASSPRGYNEQFF.

The V gene is TRBV2, the J gene TRBJ2-7, with D perhaps matching TRBD2 (7 bases). The germline V gene has CDR1 SNHLY and CDR2 FYNNEI. Trimming shortened V by 6 bases and J by 2 bases, and 17 bases separated the two germline ends. The CDR3 is made up of 15 amino acids. The CDR3 loop reads CASSGMGGTPYEQYF. The CDR3 DNA sequence: TGTGCCAGCAGCGGCATGGGAGGGACACCCTACGAGCAGTACTTC.

V is TRBV6-5 and J is TRBJ2-7, with D possibly TRBD1 on 6 matching bases. V was pared by 8 bases and J by 2 bases, with 13 bases between. The V gene's germline CDR1 is MNHEY and CDR2 SVGAGI. The CDR3 extends over 13 amino acids. Here the CDR3 DNA reads TGTGCCAGCGGGCGACAGGCCCCCTACGAGCAGTACTTC. As protein: CASGRQAPYEQYF.

The chain joins TRBV5-6 to TRBJ2-7, with 7 bases identical to TRBD1. The CDR3 runs to 13 residues. V shed 3 bases, J shed 1 base, and the junction held 1 base outside the gene matches. Germline CDR1 reads SGHDT; CDR2 reads YYEEEE. Here the CDR3 DNA reads TGTGCCAGCAGCTGGGGACAGTCCTACGAGCAGTACTTC. It is translated as CASSWGQSYEQYF.

The chain has TRBV4-1 and TRBJ1-2; weak D call: TRBD1 (6 bases). The length of the CDR3 is 15 residues. The V and J ends lost 0 bases and 7 bases respectively, with 15 bases between them. Germline V lookup: CDR1 MGHRA, CDR2 YSYEKL. CDR3 nucleotides: TGCGCCAGCAGCCAAGATATGGGGGGGCGCGGTGGCTACACCTTC. Translation: CASSQDMGGRGGYTF.

This clone occurred a few times. The chain links TRBV7-9 to TRBJ2-7, with 8 bases fitting TRBD2. There are 17 residues in the CDR3. Germline values: CDR1 SEHNR, CDR2 FQNEAQ (reference sequence). With 5 bases clipped from V and 0 bases from J, the junction kept 12 bases outside the gene matches. In nucleotides, the CDR3 is TGTGCCAGCAGCCTCAAGGAGGGGCGGGGGGTCTCCTACGAGCAGTACTTC. Its translation is CASSLKEGRGVSYEQYF.